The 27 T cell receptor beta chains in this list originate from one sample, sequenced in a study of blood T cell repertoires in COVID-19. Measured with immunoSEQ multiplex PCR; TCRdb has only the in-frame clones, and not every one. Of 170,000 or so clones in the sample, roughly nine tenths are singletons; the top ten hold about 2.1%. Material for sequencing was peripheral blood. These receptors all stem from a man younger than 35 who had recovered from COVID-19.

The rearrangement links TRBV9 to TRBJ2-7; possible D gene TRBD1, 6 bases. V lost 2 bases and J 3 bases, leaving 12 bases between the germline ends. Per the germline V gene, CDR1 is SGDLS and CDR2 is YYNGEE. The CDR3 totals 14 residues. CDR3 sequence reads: CASSVSGQNYEQYF. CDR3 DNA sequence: TGTGCCAGCAGCGTCTCTGGACAGAACTACGAGCAGTACTTC.

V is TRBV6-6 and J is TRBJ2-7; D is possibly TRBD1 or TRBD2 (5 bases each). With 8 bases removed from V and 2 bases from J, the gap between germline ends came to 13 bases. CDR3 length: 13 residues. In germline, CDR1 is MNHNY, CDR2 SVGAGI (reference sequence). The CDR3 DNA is TGTGCCAGCCGTCGGGACGGGACCTACGAGCAGTACTTC. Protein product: CASRRDGTYEQYF.

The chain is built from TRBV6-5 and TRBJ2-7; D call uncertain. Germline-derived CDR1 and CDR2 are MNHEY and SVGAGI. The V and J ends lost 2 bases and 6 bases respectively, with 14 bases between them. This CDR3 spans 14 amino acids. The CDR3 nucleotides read TGTGCCAGCAGTTACGGTGATAGTTGGGCCGAGCAGTACTTC. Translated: CASSYGDSWAEQYF.

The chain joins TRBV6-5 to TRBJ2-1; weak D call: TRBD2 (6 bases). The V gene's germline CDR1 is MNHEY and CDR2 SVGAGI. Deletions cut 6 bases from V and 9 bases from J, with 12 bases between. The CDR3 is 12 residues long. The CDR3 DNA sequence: TGTGCCAGCAGCTTGGGGGGAAGTGAGCAGTTCTTC. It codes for CASSLGGSEQFF.

The CDR3 DNA reads TGTGCCAGCAGTTTCCGAGCGGGATGGCCCGACGAGCAGTACTTC. This translates into CASSFRAGWPDEQYF. The rearrangement joins TRBV27 to TRBJ2-7, with 7 bases fitting TRBD2. Germline loops: CDR1 MNHEY, CDR2 SMNVEV (reference sequence). The CDR3 is 15 residues long. V trimming: 3 bases; J trimming: 5 bases; junction bases outside the gene matches: 10.

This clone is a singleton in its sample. The CDR3 loop is CASSETSRGPWQPQHF. The CDR3 DNA reads TGTGCCAGCAGTGAAACCTCCAGGGGGCCGTGGCAGCCCCAGCATTTT. The chain couples TRBV27 to TRBJ1-5; 8 bases are a match to TRBD1. CDR3 length: 16 residues. CDR1 is MNHEY and CDR2 is SMNVEV in the germline V gene (reference sequence). After removal of 5 bases from V and 7 bases from J, the junction contained 13 bases not matched to a gene.

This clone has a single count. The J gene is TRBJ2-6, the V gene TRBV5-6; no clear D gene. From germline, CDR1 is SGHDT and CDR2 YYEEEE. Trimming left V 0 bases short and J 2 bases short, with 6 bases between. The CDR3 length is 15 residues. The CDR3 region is CASSLGDTGANVLTF. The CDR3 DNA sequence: TGTGCCAGCAGCTTGGGAGACACTGGGGCCAACGTCCTGACTTTC.

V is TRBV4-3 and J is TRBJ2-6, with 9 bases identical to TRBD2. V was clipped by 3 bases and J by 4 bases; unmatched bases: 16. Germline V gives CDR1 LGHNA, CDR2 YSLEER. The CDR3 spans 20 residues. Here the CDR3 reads CASSQAGGVLLWSGANVLTF. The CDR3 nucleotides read TGCGCCAGCAGCCAGGCGGGGGGGGTACTGCTTTGGTCAGGGGCCAACGTCCTGACTTTC.

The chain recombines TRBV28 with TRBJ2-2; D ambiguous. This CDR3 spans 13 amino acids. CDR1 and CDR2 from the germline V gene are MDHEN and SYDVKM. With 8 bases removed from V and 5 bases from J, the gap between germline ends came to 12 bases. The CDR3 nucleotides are TGTGCCAGCCTAGAAACGGGTACCGGGGAGCTGTTTTTT. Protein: CASLETGTGELFF. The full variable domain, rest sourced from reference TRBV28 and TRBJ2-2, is DVKVTQSSRYLVKRTGEKVFLECVQDMDHENMFWYRQDPGLGLRLIYFSYDVKMKEKGDIPEGYSVSREKKERFSLILESASTNQTSMYLCASLETGTGELFFGEGSRLTVL.

Here the CDR3 reads CAISAQGSGYTF. The CDR3 DNA is TGTGCCATCAGTGCACAGGGATCGGGCTACACCTTC. The chain couples TRBV10-3 to TRBJ1-2, with a weak D call TRBD1 (6 bases). CDR1 ENHRY and CDR2 SYGVKD come from the germline V gene. The CDR3 spans 12 residues. V shed 4 bases and J shed 8 bases, with 11 bases lying between them.

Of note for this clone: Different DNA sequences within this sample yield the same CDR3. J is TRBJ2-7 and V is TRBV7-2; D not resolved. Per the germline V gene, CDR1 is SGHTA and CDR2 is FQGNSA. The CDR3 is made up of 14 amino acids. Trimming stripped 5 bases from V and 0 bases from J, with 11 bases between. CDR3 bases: TGTGCCAGCAGCCCCGTTACGAGCTCCTACGAGCAGTACTTC. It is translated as CASSPVTSSYEQYF. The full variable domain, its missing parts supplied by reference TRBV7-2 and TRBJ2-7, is GAGVSQSPSNKVTEKGKDVELRCDPISGHTALYWYRQSLGQGLEFLIYFQGNSAPDKSGLPSDRFSAERTGGSVSTLTIQRTQQEDSAVYLCASSPVTSSYEQYFGPGTRLTVT.

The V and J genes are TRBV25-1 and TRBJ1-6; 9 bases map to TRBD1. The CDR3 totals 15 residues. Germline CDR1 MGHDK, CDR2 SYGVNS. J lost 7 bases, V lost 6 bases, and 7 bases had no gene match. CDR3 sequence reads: CASRDRTGENSPLHF. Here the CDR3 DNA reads TGTGCCAGCAGAGACCGGACAGGGGAGAATTCACCCCTCCACTTT.

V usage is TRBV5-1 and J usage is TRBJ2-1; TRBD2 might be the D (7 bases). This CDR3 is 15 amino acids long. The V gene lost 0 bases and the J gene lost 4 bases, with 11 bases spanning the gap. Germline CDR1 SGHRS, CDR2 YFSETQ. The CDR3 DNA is TGCGCCAGCAGCTTGGGCGGGGGACAATACAATGAGCAGTTCTTC. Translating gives CASSLGGGQYNEQFF.

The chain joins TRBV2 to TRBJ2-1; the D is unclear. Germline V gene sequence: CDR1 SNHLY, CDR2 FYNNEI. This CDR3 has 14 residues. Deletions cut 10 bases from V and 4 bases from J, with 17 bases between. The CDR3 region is CATTRTSVYNEQFF. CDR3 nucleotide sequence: TGTGCCACAACGCGTACCTCGGTTTACAATGAGCAGTTCTTC.

The CDR3 nucleotides are TGTGCCAGCAGCTTCGGGAACTCCTACGAGCAGTACTTC. This translates into CASSFGNSYEQYF. V is TRBV5-4 and J is TRBJ2-7; a weak D match, TRBD2 (5 bases). Germline CDR1 reads SGHNT; CDR2 reads YYREEE (reference sequence). V was clipped by 2 bases and J by 0 bases, with 6 bases between them. The CDR3 has 13 residues.

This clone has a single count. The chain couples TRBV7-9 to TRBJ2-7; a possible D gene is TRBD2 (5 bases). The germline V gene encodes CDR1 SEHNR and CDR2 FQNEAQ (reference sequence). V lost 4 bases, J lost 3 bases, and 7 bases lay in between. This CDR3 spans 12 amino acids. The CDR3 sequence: CASSYGVYEQYF. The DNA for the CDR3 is TGTGCCAGCAGCTACGGGGTCTACGAGCAGTACTTC.

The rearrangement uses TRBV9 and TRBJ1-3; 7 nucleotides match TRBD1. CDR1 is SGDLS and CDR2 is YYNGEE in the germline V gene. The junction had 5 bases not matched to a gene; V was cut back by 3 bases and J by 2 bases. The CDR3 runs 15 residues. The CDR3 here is CASSADQGAGNTIYF. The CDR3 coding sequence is TGTGCCAGCAGCGCTGACCAGGGGGCTGGAAACACCATATATTTT.

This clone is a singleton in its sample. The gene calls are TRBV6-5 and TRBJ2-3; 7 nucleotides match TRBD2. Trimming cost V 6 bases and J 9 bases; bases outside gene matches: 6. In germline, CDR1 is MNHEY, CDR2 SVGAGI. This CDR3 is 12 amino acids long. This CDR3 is CASSPAGDTQYF. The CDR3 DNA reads TGTGCCAGCAGCCCCGCGGGGGACACGCAGTATTTT.

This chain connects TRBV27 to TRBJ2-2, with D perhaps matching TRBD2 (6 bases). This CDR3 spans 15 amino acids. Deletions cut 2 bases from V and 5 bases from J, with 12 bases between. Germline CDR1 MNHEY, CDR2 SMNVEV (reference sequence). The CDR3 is CASSLRPSATGELFF. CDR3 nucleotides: TGTGCCAGCAGTTTAAGGCCTAGCGCTACCGGGGAGCTGTTTTTT.

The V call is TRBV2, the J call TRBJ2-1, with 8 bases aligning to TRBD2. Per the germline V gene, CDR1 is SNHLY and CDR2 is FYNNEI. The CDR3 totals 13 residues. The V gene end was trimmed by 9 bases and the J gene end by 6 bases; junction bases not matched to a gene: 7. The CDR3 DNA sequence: TGTGCCAGTAGAGGACTAGCCGTCAATGAGCAGTTCTTC. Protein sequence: CASRGLAVNEQFF.

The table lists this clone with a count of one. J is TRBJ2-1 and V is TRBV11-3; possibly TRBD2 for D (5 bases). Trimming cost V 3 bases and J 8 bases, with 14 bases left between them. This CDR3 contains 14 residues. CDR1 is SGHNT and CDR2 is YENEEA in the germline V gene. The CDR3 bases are TGTGCCAGCAGCTTTAGCGACCCGGGCGATGAGCAGTTCTTC. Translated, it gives CASSFSDPGDEQFF.

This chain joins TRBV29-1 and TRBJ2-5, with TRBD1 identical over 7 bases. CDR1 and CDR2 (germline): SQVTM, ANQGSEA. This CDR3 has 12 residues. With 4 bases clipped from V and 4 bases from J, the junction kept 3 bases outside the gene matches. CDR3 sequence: CSVVEGAETQYF. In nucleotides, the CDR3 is TGCAGCGTTGTAGAGGGGGCAGAGACCCAGTACTTC.

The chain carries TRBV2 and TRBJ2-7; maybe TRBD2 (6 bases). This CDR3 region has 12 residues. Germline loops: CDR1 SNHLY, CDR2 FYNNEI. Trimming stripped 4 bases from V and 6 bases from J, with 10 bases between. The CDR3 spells CASSGLALEQYF. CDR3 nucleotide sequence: TGTGCCAGCAGTGGCCTAGCGCTCGAGCAGTACTTC.

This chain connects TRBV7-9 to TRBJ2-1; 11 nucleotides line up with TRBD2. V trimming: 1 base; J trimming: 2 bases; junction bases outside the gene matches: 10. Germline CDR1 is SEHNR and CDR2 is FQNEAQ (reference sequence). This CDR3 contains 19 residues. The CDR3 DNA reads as TGTGCCAGCAGCTTAGTATCACTAGCGGGAGTAGGGGCCTACAATGAGCAGTTCTTC. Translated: CASSLVSLAGVGAYNEQFF.

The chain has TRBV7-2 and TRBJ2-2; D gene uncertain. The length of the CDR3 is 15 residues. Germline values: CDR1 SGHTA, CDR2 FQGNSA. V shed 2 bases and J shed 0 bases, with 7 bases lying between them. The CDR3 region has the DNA TGTGCCAGCAGCTTACACAAAGCGAACACCGGGGAGCTGTTTTTT. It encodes CASSLHKANTGELFF.

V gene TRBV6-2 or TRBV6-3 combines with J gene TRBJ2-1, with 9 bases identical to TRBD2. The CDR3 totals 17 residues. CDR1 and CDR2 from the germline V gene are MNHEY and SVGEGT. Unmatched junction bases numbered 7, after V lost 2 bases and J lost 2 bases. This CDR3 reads CASSYGTSGLTYNEQFF. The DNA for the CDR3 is TGTGCCAGCAGTTACGGTACTAGCGGGTTAACCTACAATGAGCAGTTCTTC.

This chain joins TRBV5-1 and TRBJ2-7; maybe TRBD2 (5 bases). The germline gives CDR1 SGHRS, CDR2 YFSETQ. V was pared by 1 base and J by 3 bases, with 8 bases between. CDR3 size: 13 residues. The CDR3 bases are TGCGCCAGCAGCTTGTCGGGGTACTACGAGCAGTACTTC. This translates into CASSLSGYYEQYF.